This T cell receptor (beta chain) appears in the sequencing data of a study of blood T cell repertoires in COVID-19. Each recovered donor of Cohort 3 presented with two negative PCRs, clearance, or symptom resolution. Here immunoSEQ multiplex PCR was the method, and the copy in TCRdb shows in-frame clones only, minus some. The table has 150,000 to 200,000 clones, around nine tenths seen once; the top ten hold 6% to 8.5%. The CDR3 consists of 16 residues. Germline loops: CDR1 SGHNT, CDR2 YENEEA. The J segment lost 4 bases and the V segment lost 2 bases, leaving 5 bases of the junction unmatched. The TCR comes from a woman between 50 and 59 years old who had recovered from COVID-19. The source material was PBMCs or T cells enriched from blood (not recorded which). The rearrangement joins TRBV11-3 to TRBJ2-2, with 9 bases identical to TRBD1. Here the CDR3 DNA reads TGTGCCAGCAGCTTAATCGGGACAGGGAGCACCGGGGAGCTGTTTTTT. Protein: CASSLIGTGSTGELFF.